Listed below are T cell receptor beta chains from one sample, sequenced in a study of T cell repertoires in aging, cancer and after chemotherapy. TCRdb used MiXCR to reprocess the multiplex PCR reads, holding one entry per CDR3 protein. The sample comprises under 5,000 distinct CDR3 sequences, 20% of which are singletons, and around 9% rests with the top ten. The specimen was blood. These receptors all come from a human donor in good health. The donor label of this sample is uncertain. CDR3s include the opening cysteine and the closing phenylalanine or tryptophan. Fields, in order: V gene, J gene, clone size, D gene, CDR3 protein, CDR3 DNA. The D gene is left open where the match is weak. Clone size, where shown, is once, few, many, or a class for clones that have expanded.

V: TRBV19; J: TRBJ2-7; size: medium-sized; D: TRBD1; CDR3: CASSIDRDSSSYEQYF; DNA: TGTGCCAGTAGTATTGACCGGGACAGTAGCTCCTACGAGCAGTACTTC
V: TRBV7-9; J: TRBJ1-2; size: .; D: .; CDR3: CASSPVGYGYTF; DNA: TGTGCCAGCAGCCCAGTTGGGTATGGCTACACCTTC
V: TRBV5-4; J: TRBJ2-7; size: medium-sized; D: TRBD1; CDR3: CASSRAGGQGSYEQYF; DNA: TGTGCCAGCAGCCGTGCCGGCGGACAGGGATCCTACGAGCAGTACTTC
V: TRBV5-5; J: TRBJ1-4; size: medium-sized; D: .; CDR3: CASSLGVGRGTTNEKLFF; DNA: TGTGCCAGCAGCTTGGGTGTCGGAAGAGGGACAACTAATGAAAAACTGTTTTTT
V: TRBV6-1; J: TRBJ1-1; size: many; D: .; CDR3: CASSERSYEAFF; DNA: TGTGCCAGCAGTGAACGGTCCTACGAAGCTTTCTTT
V: TRBV9; J: TRBJ2-2; size: .; D: .; CDR3: CASSVGKGELFF; DNA: TGTGCCAGCAGCGTAGGGAAGGGGGAGCTGTTTTTT
V: TRBV19; J: TRBJ2-3; size: medium-sized; D: TRBD1; CDR3: CASSTGTGGLFRQYF; DNA: TGTGCCAGTAGCACCGGGACAGGGGGTTTATTTAGGCAGTATTTT
V: TRBV20-1; J: TRBJ1-6; size: few; D: .; CDR3: CSAGLPALHF; DNA: TGCAGTGCTGGCTTGCCTGCCCTCCACTTT
V: TRBV6-1; J: TRBJ2-7; size: medium-sized; D: .; CDR3: CASSEGPYEQYF; DNA: TGTGCCAGCAGTGAAGGACCCTACGAGCAGTACTTC
V: TRBV4-2; J: TRBJ2-7; size: few; D: TRBD2; CDR3: CASSQDPGLHYEQYF; DNA: TGTGCCAGCAGCCAAGACCCGGGACTACATTACGAGCAGTACTTC
V: TRBV6-6; J: TRBJ2-5; size: medium-sized; D: .; CDR3: CASSWRTVQETQYF; DNA: TGTGCCAGCAGTTGGAGGACAGTACAAGAGACCCAGTACTTC
V: TRBV18; J: TRBJ1-2; size: .; D: .; CDR3: CASSPPSVAFSYGYTF; DNA: TGTGCCAGCTCACCTCCGAGTGTGGCGTTCAGCTATGGCTACACCTTC
V: TRBV11-3; J: TRBJ2-7; size: medium-sized; D: .; CDR3: CASSLHANEQYF; DNA: TGTGCCAGCAGCTTACACGCGAACGAGCAGTACTTC
V: TRBV7-9; J: TRBJ2-5; size: few; D: .; CDR3: CASSIRARLETQYF; DNA: TGTGCCAGCAGCATCCGTGCGAGGTTAGAGACCCAGTACTTC
V: TRBV27; J: TRBJ1-4; size: medium-sized; D: .; CDR3: CASSLTGSNEKLFF; DNA: TGTGCCAGCAGTTTGACCGGGAGTAATGAAAAACTGTTTTTT
V: TRBV12-3/TRBV12-4; J: TRBJ1-1; size: .; D: .; CDR3: CASSRQDISTEAFF; DNA: TGTGCCAGCAGCCGACAGGATATTAGCACTGAAGCTTTCTTT
V: TRBV18; J: TRBJ2-1; size: medium-sized; D: .; CDR3: CASSPANEQFF; DNA: TGTGCCAGCTCACCGGCAAATGAGCAGTTCTTC
V: TRBV19; J: TRBJ2-1; size: medium-sized; D: TRBD2; CDR3: CASSLSGGPTDNEQFF; DNA: TGTGCCAGTAGTTTGTCGGGGGGGCCTACCGACAATGAGCAGTTCTTC
V: TRBV7-9; J: TRBJ2-7; size: few; D: .; CDR3: CASSLTSEEQYF; DNA: TGTGCCAGCAGCTTAACTTCGGAGGAGCAGTACTTC
V: TRBV6-4; J: TRBJ2-2; size: medium-sized; D: .; CDR3: CASSAKGSTGELFF; DNA: TGTGCCAGCAGTGCGAAGGGGAGCACCGGGGAGCTGTTTTTT
V: TRBV27; J: TRBJ1-5; size: medium-sized; D: TRBD1; CDR3: CASSPKTGGRGQPQHF; DNA: TGTGCCAGCAGCCCTAAGACAGGGGGCAGGGGTCAGCCCCAGCATTTT
V: TRBV11-3; J: TRBJ2-5; size: .; D: .; CDR3: CASSLIWSQETQYF; DNA: TGTGCCAGCAGCTTAATTTGGAGCCAAGAGACCCAGTACTTC
V: TRBV27; J: TRBJ2-7; size: medium-sized; D: .; CDR3: CASIWRLPPPGIRYEQYF; DNA: TGTGCCAGCATTTGGCGGTTACCCCCTCCGGGAATTCGCTACGAGCAGTACTTC
V: TRBV12-3/TRBV12-4; J: TRBJ2-7; size: many; D: .; CDR3: CASSRTRYSYEQYF; DNA: TGTGCCAGCAGTAGGACCAGGTACTCCTACGAGCAGTACTTC
V: TRBV19; J: TRBJ1-1; size: medium-sized; D: .; CDR3: CASSPTQNTEAFF; DNA: TGTGCCAGTAGTCCCACCCAGAACACTGAAGCTTTCTTT
V: TRBV6-1; J: TRBJ2-7; size: .; D: TRBD1; CDR3: CASSNRQGPYEQYF; DNA: TGTGCCAGCAGCAATAGACAGGGGCCCTACGAGCAGTACTTC
V: TRBV30; J: TRBJ2-5; size: few; D: .; CDR3: CAWSRLFGQGRGQETQYF; DNA: TGTGCCTGGAGTCGACTGTTCGGGCAGGGCAGGGGTCAAGAGACCCAGTACTTC
V: TRBV10-3; J: TRBJ2-3; size: medium-sized; D: TRBD2; CDR3: CAIKGGGGTDTQYF; DNA: TGTGCCATCAAGGGCGGGGGAGGGACAGATACGCAGTATTTT
V: TRBV24-1; J: TRBJ2-2; size: medium-sized; D: .; CDR3: CATSDLKGADTGELFF; DNA: TGTGCCACCAGTGATTTGAAAGGGGCGGACACCGGGGAGCTGTTTTTT
V: TRBV5-5; J: TRBJ1-2; size: medium-sized; D: .; CDR3: CASRLLPQENYGYTF; DNA: TGTGCCAGCAGACTGCTCCCACAGGAGAACTATGGCTACACCTTC
V: TRBV20-1; J: TRBJ2-5; size: .; D: .; CDR3: CSVQTIQETQYF; DNA: TGCAGTGTTCAGACTATACAAGAGACCCAGTACTTC
V: TRBV19; J: TRBJ1-1; size: medium-sized; D: .; CDR3: CASSIVKAANTEAFF; DNA: TGTGCCAGTAGTATAGTAAAAGCAGCGAACACTGAAGCTTTCTTT
V: TRBV27; J: TRBJ2-1; size: medium-sized; D: .; CDR3: CASSSSPLEQFF; DNA: TGTGCCAGCAGTTCTAGTCCTCTTGAGCAGTTCTTC
V: TRBV18; J: TRBJ2-5; size: medium-sized; D: .; CDR3: CASSPSAHSQETQYF; DNA: TGTGCCAGCTCACCATCCGCCCATTCCCAAGAGACCCAGTACTTC
V: TRBV5-5; J: TRBJ1-1; size: .; D: TRBD1; CDR3: CASSPRTGTNTEAFF; DNA: TGTGCCAGCAGCCCTCGGACAGGGACGAACACTGAAGCTTTCTTT
V: TRBV14; J: TRBJ2-1; size: few; D: TRBD2; CDR3: CASSQALLAGDNEQFF; DNA: TGTGCCAGCAGCCAAGCTCTCCTAGCGGGGGACAATGAGCAGTTCTTC